The following is a T cell receptor (beta chain) sequence with its context. 13 Jbeta primers and 60 Vbeta primers were used for the PCR. The authors' processing: A later analysis tallied 65 million to 85 million unique TCR beta chains, around 10 million of them shared. TCRdb's table, derived via immunoSEQ multiplex PCR, lists solely in-frame clones and lacks some. V and J calls and clone size follow that table, whereas D and trimming were derived from the DNA. The data contain 100,000 to 150,000 clones, around four fifths of them singletons. The sample originates from a study of cytomegalovirus exposure and HLA in healthy donors. The sequenced material came from PBMCs. This receptor was obtained from a young man in good health and CMV-seropositive.

The CDR3 DNA reads TGTGCCTGGAGTGTAGGGGCAGAATGGACTGAAGCTTTCTTT. It specifies CAWSVGAEWTEAFF. The V gene is TRBV30, the J gene TRBJ1-1; tentative D call: TRBD1 (5 bases). CDR1 is GTSNPN and CDR2 is SVGIG in the germline V gene (reference sequence). This CDR3 has 14 residues. V was shortened by 0 bases and J by 5 bases, with 13 bases between the two germline ends.